The entry below describes one TCR beta chain. Antigen: not known. These data originate in a study of T cells in Graves' hyperthyroidism and ophthalmopathy. Study outcomes and limitations: Most clonotypes expanded in thyroid above 0.001 were likewise present in blood.

It was RNA transcripts that yielded the amplified TCR beta CDR3 regions. HTBI primers were the set used in a first-round RT-PCR of the TCR CDR3. MiXCR, applied by TCRdb to the multiplex PCR reads, yields one record per CDR3 protein. The sample consists of 500,000 to 800,000 distinct CDR3 sequences, 40% to 55% of them appearing once. Exclusions: uncontrolled infection, other autoimmune disease, pregnancy, lactation. The diagnoses drew upon clinical symptoms, serum thyroxine and TRAb, thyroid ultrasound and orbital computed tomography. Deletions cut 6 bases from V and 4 bases from J, with 16 bases between. CDR3 length: 14 amino acids.

Sequenced sample: peripheral blood or thyroid tissue (not recorded which). The clonotype originates from an adult man with Graves' disease, either hyperthyroidism or ophthalmopathy (not recorded which). This chain joins TRBV12-3 or TRBV12-4 and TRBJ2-7; D is possibly TRBD1 or TRBD2 (5 bases each). Here the CDR3 reads CASSPAARAYEQYF. In DNA, the CDR3 is TGTGCCAGCAGCCCAGCGGCCAGGGCTTACGAGCAGTACTTC.